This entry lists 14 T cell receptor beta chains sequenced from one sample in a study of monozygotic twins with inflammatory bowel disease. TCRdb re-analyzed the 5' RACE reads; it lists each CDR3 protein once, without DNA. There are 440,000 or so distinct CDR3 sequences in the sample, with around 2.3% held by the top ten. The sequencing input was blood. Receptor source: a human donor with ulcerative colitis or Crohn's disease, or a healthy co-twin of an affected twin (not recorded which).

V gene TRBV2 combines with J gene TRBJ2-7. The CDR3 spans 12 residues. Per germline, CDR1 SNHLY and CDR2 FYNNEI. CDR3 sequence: CASSFTSHEQYF.

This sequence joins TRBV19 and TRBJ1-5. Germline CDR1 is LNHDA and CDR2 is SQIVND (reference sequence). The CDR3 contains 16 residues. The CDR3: CASSPSWTRFDQPQHF.

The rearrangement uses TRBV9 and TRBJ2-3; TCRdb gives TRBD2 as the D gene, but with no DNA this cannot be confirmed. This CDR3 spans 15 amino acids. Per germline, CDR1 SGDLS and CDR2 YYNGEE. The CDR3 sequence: CASSVLRGAGDTQYF. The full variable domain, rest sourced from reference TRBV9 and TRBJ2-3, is DSGVTQTPKHLITATGQRVTLRCSPRSGDLSVYWYQQSLDQGLQFLIQYYNGEERAKGNILERFSAQQFPDLHSELNLSSLELGDSALYFCASSVLRGAGDTQYFGPGTRLTVL.

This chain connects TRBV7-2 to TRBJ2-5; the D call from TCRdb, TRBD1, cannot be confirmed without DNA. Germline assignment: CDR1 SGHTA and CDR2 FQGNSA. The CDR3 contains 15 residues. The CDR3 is CASSSPGATIETQYF.

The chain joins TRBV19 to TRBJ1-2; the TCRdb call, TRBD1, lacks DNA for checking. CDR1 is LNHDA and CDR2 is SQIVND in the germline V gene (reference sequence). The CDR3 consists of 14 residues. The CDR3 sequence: CASRWTGSNYGYTF.

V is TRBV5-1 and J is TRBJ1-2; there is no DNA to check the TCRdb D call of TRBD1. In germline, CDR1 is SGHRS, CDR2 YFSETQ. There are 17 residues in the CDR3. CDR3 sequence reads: CASSLRAGSGLSSGYTF.

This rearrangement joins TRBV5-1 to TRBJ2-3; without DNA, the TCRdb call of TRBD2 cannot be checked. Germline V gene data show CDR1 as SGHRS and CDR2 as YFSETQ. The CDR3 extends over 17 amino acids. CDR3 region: CASSFEIAGGLAGGQYF.

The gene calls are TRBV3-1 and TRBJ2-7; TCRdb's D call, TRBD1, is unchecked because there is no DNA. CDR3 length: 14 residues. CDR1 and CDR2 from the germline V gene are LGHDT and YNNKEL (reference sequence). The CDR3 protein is CASSLPGGAREQYF.

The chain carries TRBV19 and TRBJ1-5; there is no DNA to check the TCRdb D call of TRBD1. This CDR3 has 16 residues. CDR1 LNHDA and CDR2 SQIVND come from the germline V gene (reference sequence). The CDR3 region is CASSIVGGRGNQPQHF.

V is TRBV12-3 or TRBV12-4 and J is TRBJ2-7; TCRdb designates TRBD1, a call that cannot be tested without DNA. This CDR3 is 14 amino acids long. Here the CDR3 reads CARTPGQGTYEQYF.

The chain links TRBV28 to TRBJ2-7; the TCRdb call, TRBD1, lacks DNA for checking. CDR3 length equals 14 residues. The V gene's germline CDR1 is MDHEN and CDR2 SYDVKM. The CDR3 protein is CASTIGGGRYEQYF.

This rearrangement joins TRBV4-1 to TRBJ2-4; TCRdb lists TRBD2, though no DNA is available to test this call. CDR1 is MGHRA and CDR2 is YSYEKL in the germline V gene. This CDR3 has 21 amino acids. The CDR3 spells CASSHSIGTSGSLLAKNIQYF.

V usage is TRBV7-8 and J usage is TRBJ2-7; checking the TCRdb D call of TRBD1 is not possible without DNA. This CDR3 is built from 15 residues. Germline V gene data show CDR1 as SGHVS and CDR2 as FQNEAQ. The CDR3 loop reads CASSSQGLLTGEQYF.

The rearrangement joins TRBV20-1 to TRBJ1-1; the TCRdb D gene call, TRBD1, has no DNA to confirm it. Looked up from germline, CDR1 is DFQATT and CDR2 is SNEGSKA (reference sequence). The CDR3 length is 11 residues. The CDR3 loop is CSARDRAEAFF.